This is a list of T cell receptor beta chains from one sample in a study of beta chain features in type 1 diabetes. Here immunoSEQ multiplex PCR was the method, and the copy in TCRdb shows in-frame clones only, minus some. The sample yields about 150,000 clones, about 50% seen once. The sequenced sample consisted of Tregs from blood. These receptors originate from a man aged 18-30 years in good health. The CDR3 runs from the conserved cysteine through the conserved F or W. Clone size, where shown, is once, few, many, or a class for clones that have expanded.

>TRBJ1-5|-|TRBV28
CASSWGGINQPQHF
>-|-|TRBV4-2
CASSQDSAYEQYF
>TRBJ2-7|few|TRBV5-1
CASSWTPSSYEQYF
>TRBJ1-1|many|TRBV10-3
CAISVNGDSMNTEAFF
>TRBJ2-1|few|TRBV7-2
CASSLYRDFPYNEQFF
>TRBJ2-7|-|TRBV7-9
CASSLSRGSYEQYF
>TRBJ1-2|-|TRBV6-6
CASRIPGQGKGYTF
>TRBJ2-3|-|TRBV27
CASRGLVSSDTQYF
>TRBJ2-7|-|TRBV7-2
CASSLDATNHYEQYF
>TRBJ2-1|few|TRBV7-2
CASSLGISGRAPFF
>TRBJ2-1|-|TRBV6-1
CASSGLAAYNEQFF
>TRBJ1-1|-|TRBV7-9
CASSLFAVNTEAFF
>TRBJ1-5|-|TRBV18
CASSPTDRGNQPQHF
>TRBJ1-5|few|TRBV19
CASSIARGDQPQHF
>TRBJ1-2|few|TRBV27
CASTPRLANYGYTF
>TRBJ1-2|-|TRBV29-1
CSALTQNYGYTF
>TRBJ2-7|-|TRBV10-3
CAIRSGTGGYEQYF
>TRBJ1-1|-|TRBV6-1
CASSVTGGDTEAFF
>TRBJ1-2|few|TRBV5-1
CASSRDNYGYTF
>TRBJ1-1|once|TRBV29-1
CSVQIPGKTEAFF
>TRBJ1-6|-|TRBV27
CASSLRTGRDSPLHF
>TRBJ2-7|-|TRBV6-5
CASSYSGTGSYEQYF
>TRBJ1-1|few|TRBV7-3
CASAISGNTEAFF
>TRBJ2-2|-|TRBV30
CAWSGPSGTTGELFF
>TRBJ1-2|-|TRBV5-4
CASSSPGQGEYNGYTF
>TRBJ2-3|-|TRBV11-2
CASSLVPGLAGGSDTQYF
>TRBJ1-1|-|TRBV6-5
CASTGRRGEAFF
>TRBJ1-5|-|TRBV28
CASSLSRFQPQHF
>TRBJ1-4|few|TRBV7-2
CASSLGRLGKLFF
>TRBJ1-3|once|TRBV18
CASSPGGGGNTIYF
>TRBJ1-1|-|TRBV7-9
CASSSRTGYAEAFF
>TRBJ2-5|-|TRBV6-6
CASSLGTGPIQETQYF
>TRBJ2-1|-|TRBV5-1
CASGHRDAYNEQFF
>TRBJ2-3|-|TRBV6-1
CASSARQGGTDTQYF
>TRBJ1-2|-|TRBV5-1
CASSLVSGGYGYTF
>TRBJ1-6|-|TRBV28
CASSLADRGYNSPLHF
>TRBJ2-7|few|TRBV7-3
CASSLGASYEQYF
>TRBJ1-2|-|TRBV5-6
CASRTFRETLYGYTF
>TRBJ2-1|-|TRBV18
CASSYGYTSYNEQFF
>TRBJ1-6|few|TRBV7-9
CASSLGGTGNSPLHF
>TRBJ2-3|-|TRBV7-9
CASSLAWGRDFFADTQYF
>TRBJ1-1|-|TRBV29-1
CSVEDRAMNTEAFF
>TRBJ2-1|-|TRBV7-3
CASSLAGRVDEQFF
>TRBJ2-7|few|TRBV7-9
CASSRRLWVASGSDEQYF